These 15 T cell receptor beta chains were all obtained from the same sample, sequenced in a study of cytomegalovirus exposure and HLA in healthy donors. The PCR made use of 60 Vbeta and 13 Jbeta primers. Assay: immunoSEQ multiplex PCR; the TCRdb copy retains only in-frame clones and omits some. This table holds roughly 150,000 clones, roughly four fifths found once. Sequenced sample: PBMCs. All receptors come from a man aged 18-30 years in good health and CMV-seronegative.

The rearrangement uses TRBV10-3 and TRBJ1-2; D unclear. The CDR3 covers 13 residues. V lost 2 bases and J 8 bases, leaving 12 bases between the germline ends. From germline, CDR1 is ENHRY and CDR2 SYGVKD. CDR3: CAISENQFFGYTF. CDR3 in DNA: TGTGCCATCAGTGAGAACCAGTTCTTCGGCTACACCTTC.

V is TRBV10-1 and J is TRBJ2-3; 8 bases fit TRBD1. The V segment lost 5 bases and the J segment 1 base; nucleotides outside the gene matches: 5. Germline V gives CDR1 WNHNN, CDR2 SYGVQD (reference sequence). The length of the CDR3 is 15 residues. The CDR3 region has the DNA TGCGCCAGCAGTACGGACAGGGAGGGCACAGATACGCAGTATTTT. It encodes CASSTDREGTDTQYF.

This chain links TRBV2 with TRBJ1-5; D gene uncertain. V was clipped by 6 bases and J by 2 bases, with 14 bases between them. Germline assignment: CDR1 SNHLY and CDR2 FYNNEI. This CDR3 has 15 residues. The CDR3 DNA sequence: TGTGCCAGCAGGGGGAGCCTTGGGGGCAATCAGCCCCAGCATTTT. It yields the protein CASRGSLGGNQPQHF.

This sequence joins TRBV30 and TRBJ2-5; the match to TRBD1 covers 9 bases. The CDR3 runs to 13 residues. With 4 bases clipped from V and 3 bases from J, the junction kept 3 bases outside the gene matches. Per the germline V gene, CDR1 is GTSNPN and CDR2 is SVGIG (reference sequence). CDR3 sequence: CAWTQGAKETQYF. CDR3 DNA sequence: TGTGCCTGGACACAGGGGGCTAAAGAGACCCAGTACTTC.

The V and J genes are TRBV5-4 and TRBJ1-2, with 12 positions matching TRBD1. The germline V gene has CDR1 SGHNT and CDR2 YYREEE (reference sequence). Trimming removed 3 bases from V and 8 bases from J; junction bases left unmatched: 11. The CDR3 loop spans 16 amino acids. DNA for the CDR3: TGTGCCAGCAGCTCTAACCGGGACAGGGGGCGGAACGGCTACACCTTC. This gives the protein CASSSNRDRGRNGYTF.

The chain joins TRBV4-3 to TRBJ1-3, with 11 bases matching TRBD1. The CDR3 extends over 14 amino acids. Germline CDR1 reads LGHNA; CDR2 reads YSLEER. V dropped 1 base and J dropped 7; count of bases not matched to a gene: 0. CDR3 region: CASSQGTGGNTIYF. CDR3 DNA sequence: TGCGCCAGCAGCCAAGGGACAGGGGGCAACACCATATATTTT.

A single count supports this clone. The rearrangement joins TRBV6-6 to TRBJ2-2; D is possibly TRBD1 (6 bases). Germline CDR1 is MNHNY and CDR2 is SVGAGI (reference sequence). The V end was cut by 5 bases, the J end by 3 bases, with 10 bases between. The CDR3 contains 14 residues. CDR3 DNA sequence: TGTGCCAGCAGTAGACAGGCGGACACCGGGGAGCTGTTTTTT. Protein sequence: CASSRQADTGELFF.

This chain links TRBV19 with TRBJ2-7; perhaps TRBD1 as D (5 bases). From germline, CDR1 is LNHDA and CDR2 SQIVND (reference sequence). CDR3 length: 14 residues. V was clipped by 5 bases and J by 4 bases, with 15 bases between them. CDR3 sequence reads: CASSSQGLGYEQYF. The CDR3 nucleotides read TGTGCCAGTAGTTCTCAGGGTTTAGGGTACGAGCAGTACTTC.

The chain joins TRBV9 to TRBJ2-3; 13 nucleotides match TRBD2. The V segment lost 4 bases and the J segment 2 bases; nucleotides outside the gene matches: 4. CDR1 is SGDLS, CDR2 YYNGEE, per germline. This CDR3 has 16 amino acids. CDR3 sequence (DNA): TGTGCCAGCAGCCCCGGGACTAGCGGGGACACAGATACGCAGTATTTT. Translated: CASSPGTSGDTDTQYF.

This chain links TRBV25-1 with TRBJ2-7, with 7 bases lining up with TRBD1. V was pared by 8 bases and J by 3 bases, with 7 bases of the junction left unmatched. CDR1 is MGHDK and CDR2 is SYGVNS in the germline V gene. The CDR3 loop spans 13 amino acids. As DNA, the CDR3 is TGTGCCAGCGCTTACAGGGGCCACTACGAGCAGTACTTC. Translating it yields CASAYRGHYEQYF.

The chain joins TRBV9 to TRBJ2-2, with 10 bases aligning to TRBD2. CDR1 is SGDLS and CDR2 is YYNGEE in the germline V gene. The V and J ends lost 3 bases and 6 bases, in that order; junction bases with no gene match: 5. CDR3 length equals 15 residues. CDR3 DNA sequence: TGTGCCAGCAGCGGGACTAGCGGCCTCCCCGGGGAGCTGTTTTTT. This encodes CASSGTSGLPGELFF.

The chain is built from TRBV7-2 and TRBJ2-7; TRBD1 agrees at 9 bases. V trimming: 5 bases; J trimming: 9 bases; junction bases outside the gene matches: 8. The CDR3 is 13 residues long. Per germline, CDR1 SGHTA and CDR2 FQGNSA. CDR3 coding DNA: TGTGCCAGCAGCATGGGGACAGGGAAATGGCAGTACTTC. It yields the protein CASSMGTGKWQYF.

The table lists this clone with a count of one. The genes are TRBV18 and TRBJ2-1; unclear D gene. V was cut by 0 bases and J by 9 bases, with 9 bases left in between. This CDR3 has 13 residues. The germline CDR1 and CDR2 sequences are KGHSH and LQKENI. CDR3 sequence: CASSPPQFTEQFF. CDR3 sequence (DNA): TGTGCCAGCTCACCACCGCAGTTTACTGAGCAGTTCTTC.

The rearrangement links TRBV18 to TRBJ2-2; 8 positions agree with TRBD2. V gave up 6 bases and J gave up 11 bases; unmatched junction bases: 11. Germline V gene data show CDR1 as KGHSH and CDR2 as LQKENI. CDR3 length equals 14 residues. The CDR3 DNA sequence: TGTGCCAGCTCGGGCGGGAGGCCCCTCCGCGAGCTGTTTTTT. Translated, it gives CASSGGRPLRELFF.

The chain links TRBV7-2 to TRBJ1-1, with TRBD1 matching 8 bases. V trimming: 1 base; J trimming: 0 bases; junction bases outside the gene matches: 10. CDR3 length equals 18 residues. Germline V gene sequence: CDR1 SGHTA, CDR2 FQGNSA. This CDR3 reads CASSLGVSGGAMNTEAFF. As DNA, the CDR3 is TGTGCCAGCAGCTTAGGTGTCTCAGGGGGCGCCATGAACACTGAAGCTTTCTTT.